This T cell receptor beta chain originates from a study of CD8 T cells in ankylosing spondylitis. TCRdb reprocessed the 5' RACE reads with MiXCR, giving one entry per CDR3 protein. The data show 85,000 to 100,000 distinct CDR3 sequences, with 8% to 10% seen just once and 9.9% held by the top ten. Study results and limitations: CD8+ disease-linked clones were present at relatively low frequencies in blood.

As regards this clonotype: Its antigen is unknown. At one boundary the junction diverges from the germline segment, which might be a read error.

This CDR3 spans 13 amino acids. Per germline, CDR1 LGHNA and CDR2 YNFKEQ. Specimen: blood, either unsorted or a sorted T cell fraction (not recorded which). The source of this sequence is a male donor with ankylosing spondylitis or in good health (not recorded which). The rearrangement joins TRBV4-2 to TRBJ2-3; 8 bases agree with TRBD1. The CDR3: CARSPGGADTQYF. CDR3 in DNA: TGTGCCAGGAGCCCAGGGGGCGCAGATACGCAGTATTTT.